This T cell receptor (beta chain) appears in the sequencing data of a study of Ad26.COV2.S vaccination and SARS-CoV-2 variants. Unmatched junction bases numbered 4, after V lost 1 base and J lost 6 bases. CDR3 length: 14 residues. Germline values: CDR1 SGHRS, CDR2 YFSETQ. This table comes from immunoSEQ multiplex PCR, and its TCRdb copy is limited to in-frame clones, with some not included. Among about 390,000 clones listed, around nine tenths were seen once. As for treatment: some 19 received Ad26.COV2.S at low or high dose, single or two shots; roughly 5 received placebo; per-sample allocation not given. Sampling was done on day 63 after the first vaccine or placebo injection.

Sequencing used peripheral blood, obtained in a trial of Ad26.COV2.S vaccine versus placebo. V usage is TRBV5-1 and J usage is TRBJ1-2; 9 nucleotides match TRBD1. This sequence originates from a person aged 18-60 years who received the Ad26.COV2.S COVID-19 vaccine or a placebo. CDR3 in DNA: TGCGCCAGCAGCTTGAGGGACAGGGAGGATGGCTACACCTTC. Translating gives CASSLRDREDGYTF.